These T cell receptor beta chains were read from a single sample in a study of T cell responses to AZD1222 COVID-19 vaccine. Produced via immunoSEQ multiplex PCR; TCRdb's table is partial and in-frame only. The data hold some 120,000 clones, with roughly 91% observed a single time. The material was peripheral blood, obtained on day 0 of AZD1222 vaccination. Receptors were obtained from an adult in good health. CDR3s include the opening cysteine and the closing phenylalanine or tryptophan. The order of the fields is J gene, CDR3 length, V gene, D gene, clone size, CDR3 protein, CDR3 DNA. The D gene is left open where the match is weak. For some rows the clone size is stated as once, few or many, or as a class when expanded; others skip it.

j_gene: TRBJ2-2
len: 16
v_gene: TRBV3-1/TRBV3-2
d_gene: TRBD2
abundance: NA
CDR3aa: CASSQVLAGVAGELFF
CDR3nt: TGTGCCAGCAGCCAAGTCTTAGCGGGAGTCGCCGGGGAGCTGTTTTTT

j_gene: TRBJ2-5
len: 17
v_gene: TRBV4-2
d_gene: TRBD1
abundance: NA
CDR3aa: CASSQAQGQDIQETQYF
CDR3nt: TGTGCCAGCAGCCAAGCCCAGGGACAGGACATCCAAGAGACCCAGTACTTC

j_gene: TRBJ1-6
len: 16
v_gene: TRBV7-2
d_gene: NA
abundance: NA
CDR3aa: CASSPSDSRNNSPLHF
CDR3nt: TGTGCCAGCAGCCCGTCGGACAGCCGGAATAATTCACCCCTCCACTTT

j_gene: TRBJ2-3
len: 13
v_gene: TRBV6-5
d_gene: TRBD1
abundance: NA
CDR3aa: CASSPGQGYTQYF
CDR3nt: TGTGCCAGCAGCCCGGGACAGGGTTATACGCAGTATTTT

j_gene: TRBJ1-6
len: 14
v_gene: TRBV6-5
d_gene: NA
abundance: NA
CDR3aa: CASIGSLTYSPLHF
CDR3nt: TGTGCCAGCATAGGGTCCCTCACTTATTCACCCCTCCACTTT

j_gene: TRBJ1-4
len: 13
v_gene: TRBV5-1
d_gene: NA
abundance: once
CDR3aa: CASSPTGNEKLFF
CDR3nt: TGCGCCAGCAGCCCTACAGGGAATGAAAAACTGTTTTTT

j_gene: TRBJ2-5
len: 13
v_gene: TRBV10-3
d_gene: NA
abundance: NA
CDR3aa: CAIRNWGKETQYF
CDR3nt: TGTGCCATCAGGAACTGGGGGAAAGAGACCCAGTACTTC

j_gene: TRBJ1-1
len: 13
v_gene: TRBV10-1
d_gene: NA
abundance: NA
CDR3aa: CANTGQLNTEAFF
CDR3nt: TGCGCCAACACAGGACAACTGAACACTGAAGCTTTCTTT

j_gene: TRBJ1-2
len: 15
v_gene: TRBV9
d_gene: NA
abundance: NA
CDR3aa: CASSPPRGGGYGYTF
CDR3nt: TGTGCCAGCAGCCCACCCAGGGGAGGCGGATATGGCTACACCTTC

j_gene: TRBJ2-3
len: 17
v_gene: TRBV24-1
d_gene: TRBD1
abundance: NA
CDR3aa: CATSDRARQGAWDTQYF
CDR3nt: TGTGCCACCAGTGACCGCGCCCGACAGGGGGCTTGGGATACGCAGTATTTT

j_gene: TRBJ2-5
len: 16
v_gene: TRBV3-1/TRBV3-2
d_gene: TRBD2
abundance: NA
CDR3aa: CASSHPSPSGQETQYF
CDR3nt: TGTGCCAGCAGCCATCCTTCTCCTAGCGGCCAAGAGACCCAGTACTTC

j_gene: TRBJ2-1
len: 17
v_gene: TRBV7-9
d_gene: TRBD2
abundance: NA
CDR3aa: CASSNPRRLAAYNEQFF
CDR3nt: TGTGCCAGCAGCAACCCACGGAGACTAGCAGCCTACAATGAGCAGTTCTTC

j_gene: TRBJ1-1
len: 12
v_gene: TRBV12-5
d_gene: TRBD1
abundance: once
CDR3aa: CASGSRQGKAFF
CDR3nt: TGTGCTAGTGGTAGTCGACAGGGAAAAGCTTTCTTT

j_gene: TRBJ2-5
len: 14
v_gene: TRBV29-1
d_gene: TRBD1
abundance: NA
CDR3aa: CSVQDRFLQETQYF
CDR3nt: TGCAGCGTTCAGGACAGGTTCCTCCAAGAGACCCAGTACTTC

j_gene: TRBJ1-2
len: 15
v_gene: TRBV19
d_gene: NA
abundance: NA
CDR3aa: CASSIGSAINYGYTF
CDR3nt: TGTGCCAGTAGTATAGGCAGCGCAATAAACTATGGCTACACCTTC

j_gene: TRBJ2-1
len: 15
v_gene: TRBV5-1
d_gene: TRBD1
abundance: NA
CDR3aa: CASSLGQGVSNEQFF
CDR3nt: TGCGCCAGCAGCCTCGGACAGGGGGTAAGCAATGAGCAGTTCTTC

j_gene: TRBJ2-1
len: 16
v_gene: TRBV7-6
d_gene: TRBD2
abundance: NA
CDR3aa: CASRRTSGSSYNEQFF
CDR3nt: TGTGCCAGCAGGCGGACTAGCGGGAGCTCCTACAATGAGCAGTTCTTC

j_gene: TRBJ1-6
len: 13
v_gene: TRBV24-1
d_gene: NA
abundance: NA
CDR3aa: CATSVGNNSPLHF
CDR3nt: TGTGCCACCAGTGTCGGGAATAATTCACCCCTCCACTTT

j_gene: TRBJ2-7
len: 13
v_gene: TRBV5-1
d_gene: NA
abundance: NA
CDR3aa: CASSFREAYEQYF
CDR3nt: TGCGCCAGCAGCTTCAGGGAGGCCTACGAGCAGTACTTC

j_gene: TRBJ1-1
len: 13
v_gene: TRBV27
d_gene: NA
abundance: NA
CDR3aa: CASSGGPNTEAFF
CDR3nt: TGTGCCAGCAGTGGGGGCCCTAACACTGAAGCTTTCTTT

j_gene: TRBJ1-5
len: 13
v_gene: TRBV30
d_gene: NA
abundance: NA
CDR3aa: CAWSAGREQPQHF
CDR3nt: TGTGCCTGGAGTGCGGGGAGGGAGCAGCCCCAGCATTTT

j_gene: TRBJ1-4
len: 14
v_gene: TRBV19
d_gene: NA
abundance: once
CDR3aa: CASSMVQGGEKLFF
CDR3nt: TGTGCCAGTAGTATGGTACAGGGCGGCGAAAAACTGTTTTTT

j_gene: TRBJ2-2
len: 16
v_gene: TRBV27
d_gene: NA
abundance: NA
CDR3aa: CASSSYGRPLTGELFF
CDR3nt: TGTGCCAGCAGTTCTTATGGACGGCCACTCACCGGGGAGCTGTTTTTT

j_gene: TRBJ1-2
len: 14
v_gene: TRBV5-8
d_gene: NA
abundance: NA
CDR3aa: CASSLVGSTYGYTF
CDR3nt: TGTGCCAGCAGCTTGGTAGGCAGTACCTATGGCTACACCTTC

j_gene: TRBJ1-4
len: 16
v_gene: TRBV7-2
d_gene: TRBD1
abundance: NA
CDR3aa: CASSIGQGPTNEKLFF
CDR3nt: TGTGCCAGCAGCATTGGACAGGGCCCAACTAATGAAAAACTGTTTTTT

j_gene: TRBJ1-1
len: 13
v_gene: TRBV5-1
d_gene: NA
abundance: NA
CDR3aa: CASSAEMNTEAFF
CDR3nt: TGCGCCAGCAGCGCTGAGATGAACACTGAAGCTTTCTTT

j_gene: TRBJ1-5
len: 13
v_gene: TRBV27
d_gene: NA
abundance: NA
CDR3aa: CASSYGLNQPQHF
CDR3nt: TGTGCCAGCAGTTACGGGTTAAATCAGCCCCAGCATTTT

j_gene: TRBJ1-5
len: 14
v_gene: TRBV6-2/TRBV6-3
d_gene: NA
abundance: NA
CDR3aa: CASSRTRGPQPQHF
CDR3nt: TGTGCCAGCAGTCGTACAAGGGGTCCTCAGCCCCAGCATTTT

j_gene: TRBJ1-2
len: 16
v_gene: TRBV7-2
d_gene: TRBD1
abundance: NA
CDR3aa: CASTPLLGQGNYGYTF
CDR3nt: TGTGCCAGCACCCCCCTCCTGGGACAGGGAAACTATGGCTACACCTTC

j_gene: TRBJ2-2
len: 12
v_gene: TRBV12-3/TRBV12-4
d_gene: NA
abundance: NA
CDR3aa: CASSVDTGELFF
CDR3nt: TGTGCCAGCAGTGTGGACACCGGGGAGCTGTTTTTT

j_gene: TRBJ2-1
len: 12
v_gene: TRBV19
d_gene: NA
abundance: NA
CDR3aa: CASSGDYNEQFF
CDR3nt: TGTGCCAGTAGTGGGGACTACAATGAGCAGTTCTTC

j_gene: TRBJ1-2
len: 12
v_gene: TRBV2
d_gene: TRBD1
abundance: NA
CDR3aa: CASRPGTVGYTF
CDR3nt: TGTGCCAGCAGGCCCGGGACAGTAGGCTACACCTTC

j_gene: TRBJ2-7
len: 15
v_gene: TRBV3-1/TRBV3-2
d_gene: TRBD2
abundance: NA
CDR3aa: CASSLAGGPSHEQYF
CDR3nt: TGTGCCAGCAGCCTAGCGGGAGGGCCTTCTCACGAGCAGTACTTC

j_gene: TRBJ2-5
len: 18
v_gene: TRBV3-1/TRBV3-2
d_gene: TRBD1
abundance: NA
CDR3aa: CASSQDIQRGQGRETQYF
CDR3nt: TGTGCCAGCAGCCAAGATATCCAGCGGGGACAGGGCCGAGAGACCCAGTACTTC

j_gene: TRBJ2-7
len: 14
v_gene: TRBV19
d_gene: TRBD2
abundance: NA
CDR3aa: CASSSGTSIYEQYF
CDR3nt: TGTGCCAGTAGTTCCGGGACTAGCATCTACGAGCAGTACTTC

j_gene: TRBJ2-1
len: 16
v_gene: TRBV18
d_gene: NA
abundance: NA
CDR3aa: CASSPPAGLSYNEQFF
CDR3nt: TGTGCCAGCTCACCTCCGGCAGGCCTCTCCTACAATGAGCAGTTCTTC

j_gene: TRBJ1-5
len: 13
v_gene: TRBV7-2
d_gene: NA
abundance: NA
CDR3aa: CASRRDSNQPQHF
CDR3nt: TGTGCCAGCAGGAGGGACAGCAATCAGCCCCAGCATTTT

j_gene: TRBJ2-1
len: 10
v_gene: TRBV9
d_gene: NA
abundance: NA
CDR3aa: CASSGNEQFF
CDR3nt: TGTGCCAGCAGCGGAAATGAGCAGTTCTTC

j_gene: TRBJ2-5
len: 15
v_gene: TRBV3-1/TRBV3-2
d_gene: NA
abundance: NA
CDR3aa: CASSQDGRVAETQYF
CDR3nt: TGTGCCAGCAGCCAAGATGGGCGGGTAGCGGAGACCCAGTACTTC

j_gene: TRBJ2-7
len: 15
v_gene: TRBV6-5
d_gene: NA
abundance: NA
CDR3aa: CASQTRQVSSYEQYF
CDR3nt: TGTGCCAGCCAGACCCGACAGGTCTCCTCCTACGAGCAGTACTTC

j_gene: TRBJ2-7
len: 13
v_gene: TRBV29-1
d_gene: NA
abundance: NA
CDR3aa: CSAYIGGKDEQYF
CDR3nt: TGCAGCGCATATATCGGGGGCAAGGACGAGCAGTACTTC

j_gene: TRBJ2-7
len: 14
v_gene: TRBV2
d_gene: NA
abundance: NA
CDR3aa: CASSEVDSTYEQYF
CDR3nt: TGTGCCAGCAGTGAGGTCGATAGTACCTACGAGCAGTACTTC

j_gene: TRBJ1-2
len: 14
v_gene: TRBV10-2
d_gene: NA
abundance: NA
CDR3aa: CASSLDVGLYGYTF
CDR3nt: TGCGCCAGCAGCCTGGACGTCGGCCTCTATGGCTACACCTTC

j_gene: TRBJ1-2
len: 14
v_gene: TRBV5-4
d_gene: NA
abundance: NA
CDR3aa: CASSSPGGAGGYTF
CDR3nt: TGTGCCAGCAGCTCACCCGGGGGGGCGGGAGGCTACACCTTC

j_gene: TRBJ2-3
len: 16
v_gene: TRBV4-1
d_gene: NA
abundance: once
CDR3aa: CASSQPRGAMGNTQYF
CDR3nt: TGCGCCAGCAGCCAACCCAGGGGCGCAATGGGAAATACGCAGTATTTT

j_gene: TRBJ2-7
len: 14
v_gene: TRBV5-6
d_gene: NA
abundance: few
CDR3aa: CASSLVVGSYEQYF
CDR3nt: TGTGCCAGCAGCTTGGTCGTGGGGTCCTACGAGCAGTACTTC

j_gene: TRBJ1-3
len: 14
v_gene: TRBV5-4
d_gene: NA
abundance: NA
CDR3aa: CASTQDGSGNTIYF
CDR3nt: TGTGCCAGCACCCAAGACGGGTCTGGAAACACCATATATTTT

j_gene: TRBJ1-3
len: 14
v_gene: TRBV7-8
d_gene: NA
abundance: NA
CDR3aa: CASSLEGSGNTIYF
CDR3nt: TGTGCCAGCAGCCTGGAGGGCTCTGGAAACACCATATATTTT

j_gene: TRBJ2-2
len: 16
v_gene: TRBV19
d_gene: NA
abundance: NA
CDR3aa: CASRPPAAGITGELFF
CDR3nt: TGTGCCAGTAGACCCCCCGCAGCGGGTATAACCGGGGAGCTGTTTTTT

j_gene: TRBJ2-3
len: 16
v_gene: TRBV4-2
d_gene: NA
abundance: NA
CDR3aa: CASSQFTDPGTDTQYF
CDR3nt: TGTGCCAGCAGCCAATTTACAGATCCGGGCACAGATACGCAGTATTTT

j_gene: TRBJ1-6
len: 12
v_gene: TRBV7-9
d_gene: NA
abundance: NA
CDR3aa: CASRGDRTPLHF
CDR3nt: TGTGCCAGCAGGGGGGATAGGACACCCCTCCACTTT

j_gene: TRBJ1-5
len: 16
v_gene: TRBV6-6
d_gene: TRBD1
abundance: NA
CDR3aa: CASSSRTGGEGQPQHF
CDR3nt: TGTGCCAGCAGTTCACGGACAGGGGGCGAAGGCCAGCCCCAGCATTTT

j_gene: TRBJ2-1
len: 14
v_gene: TRBV18
d_gene: NA
abundance: NA
CDR3aa: CASSTGYSYNEQFF
CDR3nt: TGTGCCAGCTCAACAGGATACTCCTACAATGAGCAGTTCTTC

j_gene: TRBJ2-7
len: 16
v_gene: TRBV3-1/TRBV3-2
d_gene: TRBD1
abundance: NA
CDR3aa: CASSPRGTGSSYEQYF
CDR3nt: TGTGCCAGCAGCCCGAGAGGGACAGGAAGCTCCTACGAGCAGTACTTC

j_gene: TRBJ2-1
len: 16
v_gene: TRBV3-1/TRBV3-2
d_gene: TRBD2
abundance: NA
CDR3aa: CASSQLAGGFSDEQFF
CDR3nt: TGTGCCAGCAGCCAGCTAGCGGGAGGGTTCTCTGATGAGCAGTTCTTC

j_gene: TRBJ1-1
len: 14
v_gene: TRBV4-2
d_gene: TRBD1
abundance: NA
CDR3aa: CASSQTGTNTEAFF
CDR3nt: TGTGCCAGCAGCCAGACAGGGACGAACACTGAAGCTTTCTTT

j_gene: TRBJ1-2
len: 13
v_gene: TRBV7-8
d_gene: TRBD1
abundance: NA
CDR3aa: CASTNRDRVGYTF
CDR3nt: TGTGCCAGCACCAACCGGGACAGGGTTGGCTACACCTTC

j_gene: TRBJ1-1
len: 14
v_gene: TRBV19
d_gene: NA
abundance: NA
CDR3aa: CASSPRRGRTEAFF
CDR3nt: TGTGCCAGTAGTCCCCGGCGGGGGCGAACTGAAGCTTTCTTT

j_gene: TRBJ2-1
len: 15
v_gene: TRBV27
d_gene: NA
abundance: NA
CDR3aa: CASTPGGRSYNEQFF
CDR3nt: TGTGCCAGCACCCCCGGGGGGCGCTCCTACAATGAGCAGTTCTTC